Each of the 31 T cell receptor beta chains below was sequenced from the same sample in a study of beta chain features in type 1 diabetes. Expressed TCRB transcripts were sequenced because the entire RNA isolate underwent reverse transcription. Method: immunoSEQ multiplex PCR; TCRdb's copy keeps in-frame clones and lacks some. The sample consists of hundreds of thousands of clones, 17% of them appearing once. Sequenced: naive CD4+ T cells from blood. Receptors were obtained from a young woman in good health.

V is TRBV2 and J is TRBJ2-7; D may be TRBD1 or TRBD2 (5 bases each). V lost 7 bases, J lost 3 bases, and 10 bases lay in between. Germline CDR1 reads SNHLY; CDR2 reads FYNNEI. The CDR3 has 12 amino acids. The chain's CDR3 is CASMRGFYEQYF. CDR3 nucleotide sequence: TGTGCCAGCATGAGGGGTTTCTACGAGCAGTACTTC.

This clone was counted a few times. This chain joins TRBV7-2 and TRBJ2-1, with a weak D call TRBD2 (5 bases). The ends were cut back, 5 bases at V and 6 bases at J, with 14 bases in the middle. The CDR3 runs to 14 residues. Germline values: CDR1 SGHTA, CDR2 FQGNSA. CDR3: CASSPDWQLNEQFF. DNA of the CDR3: TGTGCCAGCAGCCCGGACTGGCAACTCAATGAGCAGTTCTTC.

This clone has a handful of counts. In DNA form, the CDR3 reads TGCGCCAGCAGCTTCCAGGAGAACACCGGGGAGCTGTTTTTT. This translates into CASSFQENTGELFF. The gene calls are TRBV5-1 and TRBJ2-2; D is unclear. The V end lost 2 bases, the J end lost 1 base, and 6 bases lay between the germline ends. CDR1 is SGHRS and CDR2 is YFSETQ in the germline V gene. The CDR3 is 14 amino acids. Supplemented by reference TRBV5-1 and TRBJ2-2, the full variable domain reads KAGVTQTPRYLIKTRGQQVTLSCSPISGHRSVSWYQQTPGQGLQFLFEYFSETQRNKGNFPGRFSGRQFSNSRSEMNVSTLELGDSALYLCASSFQENTGELFFGEGSRLTVL.

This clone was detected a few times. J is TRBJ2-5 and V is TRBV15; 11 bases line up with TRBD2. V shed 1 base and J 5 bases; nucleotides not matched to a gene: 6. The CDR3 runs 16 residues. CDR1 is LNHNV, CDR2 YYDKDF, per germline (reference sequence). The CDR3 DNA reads TGTGCCACCAGCAGAGGTAGCGGGAGGGCTCGGGAGACCCAGTACTTC. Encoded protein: CATSRGSGRARETQYF.

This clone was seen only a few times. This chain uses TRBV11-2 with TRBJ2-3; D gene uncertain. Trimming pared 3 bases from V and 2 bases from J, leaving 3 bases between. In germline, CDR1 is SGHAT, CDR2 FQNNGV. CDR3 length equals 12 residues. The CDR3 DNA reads TGTGCCAGCAGCTTTTTCACAGATACGCAGTATTTT. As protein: CASSFFTDTQYF.

The CDR3 sequence: CASSLAAGTHYEQYF. CDR3 DNA sequence: TGTGCCAGCAGCTTAGCGGCCGGGACACACTACGAGCAGTACTTC. V is TRBV7-2 and J is TRBJ2-7; possible D gene TRBD1, 6 bases. This CDR3 has 15 amino acids. CDR1 is SGHTA, CDR2 FQGNSA, per germline. The V end was cut by 0 bases, the J end by 3 bases, with 12 bases between.

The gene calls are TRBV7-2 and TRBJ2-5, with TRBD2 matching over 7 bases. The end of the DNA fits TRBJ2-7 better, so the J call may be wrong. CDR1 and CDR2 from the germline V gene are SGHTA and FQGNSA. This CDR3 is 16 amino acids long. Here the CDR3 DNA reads TGTGCCAGCAGCCACAGAGCGGGACGGGACGTAGACGAGCAGTACTTC. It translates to CASSHRAGRDVDEQYF.

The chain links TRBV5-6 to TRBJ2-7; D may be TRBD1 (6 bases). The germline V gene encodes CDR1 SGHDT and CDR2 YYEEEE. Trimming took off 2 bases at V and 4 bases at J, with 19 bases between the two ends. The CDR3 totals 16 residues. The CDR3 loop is CASSFLGTQGTYEQYF. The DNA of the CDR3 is TGTGCCAGCAGCTTCTTGGGGACCCAAGGGACATACGAGCAGTACTTC.

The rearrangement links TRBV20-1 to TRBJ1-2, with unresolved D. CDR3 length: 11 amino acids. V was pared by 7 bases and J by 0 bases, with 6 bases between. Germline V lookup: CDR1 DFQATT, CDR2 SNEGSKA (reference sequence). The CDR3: CSVRPNYGYTF. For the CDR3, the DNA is TGCAGTGTCAGACCTAACTATGGCTACACCTTC.

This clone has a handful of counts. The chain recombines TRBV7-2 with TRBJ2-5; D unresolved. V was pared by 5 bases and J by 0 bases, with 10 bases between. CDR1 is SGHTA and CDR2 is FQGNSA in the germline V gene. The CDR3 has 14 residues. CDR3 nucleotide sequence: TGTGCCAGCAGCGGCCCGACATACCAAGAGACCCAGTACTTC. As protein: CASSGPTYQETQYF.

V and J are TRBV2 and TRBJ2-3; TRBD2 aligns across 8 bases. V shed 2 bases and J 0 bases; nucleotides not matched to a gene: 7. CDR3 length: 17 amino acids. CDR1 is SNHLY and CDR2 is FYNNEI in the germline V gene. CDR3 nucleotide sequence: TGTGCCAGCAGTGAACTTATTAGCGGGATTAGCACAGATACGCAGTATTTT. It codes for CASSELISGISTDTQYF.

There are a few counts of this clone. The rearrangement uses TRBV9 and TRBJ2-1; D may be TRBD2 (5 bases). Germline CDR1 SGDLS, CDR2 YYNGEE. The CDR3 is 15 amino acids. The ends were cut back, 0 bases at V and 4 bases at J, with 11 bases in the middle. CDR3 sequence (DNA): TGTGCCAGCAGCGTAGCAGGAGGCCGATACAATGAGCAGTTCTTC. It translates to CASSVAGGRYNEQFF.

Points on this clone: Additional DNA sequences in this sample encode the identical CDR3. The CDR3 reads CASSLPSYEQYF. The CDR3 nucleotides read TGTGCCAGCAGCTTACCCTCCTACGAGCAGTACTTC. The rearrangement uses TRBV7-2 and TRBJ2-7, with D unresolved. The CDR3 has 12 residues. V shed 2 bases and J shed 0 bases, with 2 bases lying between them. Germline CDR1 reads SGHTA; CDR2 reads FQGNSA.

This CDR3 reads CASSFPYGTSDTQYF. The CDR3 DNA is TGTGCCAGCAGCTTCCCATATGGGACGTCTGATACGCAGTATTTT. The chain employs TRBV7-6 and TRBJ2-3; TRBD1 or TRBD2 may be the D gene (5 bases each). Trimming pared 3 bases from V and 6 bases from J, leaving 16 bases between. The CDR3 is 15 residues long. Germline CDR1 and CDR2: SGHVS and FNYEAQ.

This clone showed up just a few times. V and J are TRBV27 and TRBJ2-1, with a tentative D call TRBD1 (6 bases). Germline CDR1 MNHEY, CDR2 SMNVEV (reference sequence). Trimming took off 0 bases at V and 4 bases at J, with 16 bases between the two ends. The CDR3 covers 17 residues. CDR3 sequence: CASSLSAYQGLYNEQFF. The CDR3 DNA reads TGTGCCAGCAGTTTATCCGCCTACCAGGGGCTGTACAATGAGCAGTTCTTC.

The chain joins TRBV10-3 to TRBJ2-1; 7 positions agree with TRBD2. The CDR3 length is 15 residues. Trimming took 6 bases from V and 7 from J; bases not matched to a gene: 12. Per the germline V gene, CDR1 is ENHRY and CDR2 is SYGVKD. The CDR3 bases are TGTGCCATCAGGAGTCGGCGGGAGCCGGGAAATGAGCAGTTCTTC. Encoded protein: CAIRSRREPGNEQFF.

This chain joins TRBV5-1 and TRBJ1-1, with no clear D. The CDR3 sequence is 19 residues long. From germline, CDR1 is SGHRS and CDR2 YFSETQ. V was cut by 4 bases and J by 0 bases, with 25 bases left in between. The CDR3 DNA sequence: TGCGCCAGCAGCCCAACCCCAGATGGGTCTGTCTGGGTGAACACTGAAGCTTTCTTT. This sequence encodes CASSPTPDGSVWVNTEAFF.

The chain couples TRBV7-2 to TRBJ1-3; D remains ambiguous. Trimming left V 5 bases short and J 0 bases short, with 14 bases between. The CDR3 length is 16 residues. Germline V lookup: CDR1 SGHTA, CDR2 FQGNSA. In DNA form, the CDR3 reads TGTGCCAGCAGCCCCGGCATCGGATACTCTGGAAACACCATATATTTT. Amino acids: CASSPGIGYSGNTIYF.

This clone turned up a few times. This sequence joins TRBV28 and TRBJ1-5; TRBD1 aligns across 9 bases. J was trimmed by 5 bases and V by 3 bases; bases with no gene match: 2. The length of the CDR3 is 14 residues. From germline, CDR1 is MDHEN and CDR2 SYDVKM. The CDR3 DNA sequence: TGTGCCAGCAGTTTGGGGACAGGGTATCAGCCCCAGCATTTT. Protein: CASSLGTGYQPQHF.

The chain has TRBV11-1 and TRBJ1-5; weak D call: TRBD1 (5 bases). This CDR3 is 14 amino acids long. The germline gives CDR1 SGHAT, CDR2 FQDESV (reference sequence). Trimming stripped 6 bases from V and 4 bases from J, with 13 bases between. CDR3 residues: CASRLRGENQPQHF. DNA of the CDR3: TGTGCCAGCAGGCTTCGGGGGGAAAATCAGCCCCAGCATTTT.

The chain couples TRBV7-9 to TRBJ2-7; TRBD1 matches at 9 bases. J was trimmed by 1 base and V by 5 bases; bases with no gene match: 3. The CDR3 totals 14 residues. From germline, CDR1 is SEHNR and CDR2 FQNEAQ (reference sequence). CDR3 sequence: CASSNGQGSYEQYF. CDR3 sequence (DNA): TGTGCCAGCAGCAACGGACAGGGGTCCTACGAGCAGTACTTC.

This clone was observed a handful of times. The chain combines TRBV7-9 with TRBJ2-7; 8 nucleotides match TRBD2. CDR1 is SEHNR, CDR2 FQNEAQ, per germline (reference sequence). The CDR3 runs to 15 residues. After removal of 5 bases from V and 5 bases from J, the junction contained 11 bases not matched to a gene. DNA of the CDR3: TGTGCCAGCAGCAAGAGCGGGAGCTACGTGGACGAGCAGTACTTC. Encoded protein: CASSKSGSYVDEQYF.

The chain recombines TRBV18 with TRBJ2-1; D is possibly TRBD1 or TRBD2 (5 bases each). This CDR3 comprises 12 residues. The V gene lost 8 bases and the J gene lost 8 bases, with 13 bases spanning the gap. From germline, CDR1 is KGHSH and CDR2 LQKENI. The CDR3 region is CASLAWDDEQFF. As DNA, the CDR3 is TGTGCCAGCCTTGCGTGGGACGATGAGCAGTTCTTC.

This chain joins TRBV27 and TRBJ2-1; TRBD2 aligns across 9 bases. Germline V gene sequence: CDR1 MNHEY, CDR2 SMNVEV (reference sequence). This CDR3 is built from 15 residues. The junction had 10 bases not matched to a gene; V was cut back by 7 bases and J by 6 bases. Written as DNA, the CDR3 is TGTGCCAGCACTCCTCCGAGCGGGAGGATCAATGAGCAGTTCTTC. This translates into CASTPPSGRINEQFF.

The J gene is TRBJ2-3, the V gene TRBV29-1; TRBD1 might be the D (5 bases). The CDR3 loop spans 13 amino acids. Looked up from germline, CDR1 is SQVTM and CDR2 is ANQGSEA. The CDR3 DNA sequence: TGCAGTGCCCCTACGACAGGCACAGATACGCAGTATTTT. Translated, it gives CSAPTTGTDTQYF.

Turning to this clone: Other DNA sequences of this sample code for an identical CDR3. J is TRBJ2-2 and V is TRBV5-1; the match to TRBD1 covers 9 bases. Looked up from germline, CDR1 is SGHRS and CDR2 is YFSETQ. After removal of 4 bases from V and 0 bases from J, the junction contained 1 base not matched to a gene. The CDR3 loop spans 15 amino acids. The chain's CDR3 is CASSRDRANTGELFF. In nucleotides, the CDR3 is TGCGCCAGCAGCCGGGACAGGGCGAACACCGGGGAGCTGTTTTTT.

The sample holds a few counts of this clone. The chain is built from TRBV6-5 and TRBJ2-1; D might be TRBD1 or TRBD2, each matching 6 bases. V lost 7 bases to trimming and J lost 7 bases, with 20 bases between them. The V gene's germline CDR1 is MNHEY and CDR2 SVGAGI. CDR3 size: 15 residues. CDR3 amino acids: CASKGGTRLVNEQFF. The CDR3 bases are TGTGCCAGCAAGGGCGGGACACGTTTAGTTAATGAGCAGTTCTTC.

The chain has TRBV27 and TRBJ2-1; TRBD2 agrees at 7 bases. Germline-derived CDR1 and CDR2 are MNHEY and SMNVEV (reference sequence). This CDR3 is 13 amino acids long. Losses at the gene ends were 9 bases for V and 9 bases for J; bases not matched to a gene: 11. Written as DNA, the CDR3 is TGTGCCAGTCGCGGGAGTGGATGGGGTGAGCAGTTCTTC. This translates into CASRGSGWGEQFF.

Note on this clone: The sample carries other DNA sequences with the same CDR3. CDR3 sequence (DNA): TGCAGCGCCCTAGGGACAGGACAAGAGACCCAGTACTTC. Its translation: CSALGTGQETQYF. The chain employs TRBV29-1 and TRBJ2-5; TRBD1 agrees at 8 bases. This CDR3 has 13 residues. Germline values: CDR1 SQVTM, CDR2 ANQGSEA. V trimming: 7 bases; J trimming: 2 bases; junction bases outside the gene matches: 6. Variable domain in full (rest from reference TRBV29-1 and TRBJ2-5): SAVISQKPSRDICQRGTSLTIQCQVDSQVTMMFWYRQQPGQSLTLIATANQGSEATYESGFVIDKFPISRPNLTFSTLTVSNMSPEDSSIYLCSALGTGQETQYFGPGTRLLVL.

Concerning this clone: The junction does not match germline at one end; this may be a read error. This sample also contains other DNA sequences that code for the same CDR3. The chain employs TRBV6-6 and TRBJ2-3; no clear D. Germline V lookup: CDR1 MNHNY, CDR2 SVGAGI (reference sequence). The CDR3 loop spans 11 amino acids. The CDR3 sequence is CASSYPDTQYF. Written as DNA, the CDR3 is TGCGCCAGCAGTTACCCTGATACGCAGTATTTT.

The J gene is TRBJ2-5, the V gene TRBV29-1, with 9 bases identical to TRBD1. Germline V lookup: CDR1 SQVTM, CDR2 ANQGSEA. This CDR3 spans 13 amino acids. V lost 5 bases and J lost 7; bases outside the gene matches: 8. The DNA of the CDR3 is TGCAGCGTTAATAAGGACAGGGGATTGACCCAGTACTTC. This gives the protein CSVNKDRGLTQYF.